The subject of this entry is one TCR beta chain. Antigen specificity is unknown. Germline values: CDR1 SGHKS, CDR2 YYEKEE (reference sequence). The CDR3 spans 18 residues. J was trimmed by 5 bases and V by 2 bases; bases with no gene match: 15. The data derive from a study of post-analysis software for immune sequencing data. Presence of unique molecular identifiers characterized the TCR beta cDNA libraries. TCRdb passed the PCR reads through MiXCR, listing each CDR3 protein once. The sample includes 150,000 to 200,000 distinct CDR3 sequences, around 34% seen only once; the top ten take approximately 30%. Study outcomes and limitations: Under the F measure, samples that were prepared in one batch clustered strongly together.

The sample was blood, taken after autologous hematopoietic stem cell transplantation. This sequence joins TRBV5-5 and TRBJ2-1, with TRBD1 matching over 8 bases. The origin of this receptor is a girl between 10 and 17 years old with multiple sclerosis. The CDR3 here is CASSLGWTGRFPHNEQFF. DNA for the CDR3: TGTGCCAGCAGCTTAGGCTGGACAGGGCGTTTTCCCCACAATGAGCAGTTCTTC.